The 25 T cell receptor beta chains reported below all come from one sample, sequenced in a study of T cell changes during pregnancy in multiple sclerosis. Repertoires were generated with immunoSEQ multiplex PCR, while TCRdb's copy carries only in-frame clones and drops some. Here the sample spans about 21,000 clones, about 86% being singletons. Sequenced material: CD4+ T cells from peripheral blood mononuclear cells, taken in the first trimester of pregnancy. Every receptor here comes from a female donor in good health, enrolled as a control in a pregnancy study.

The chain is built from TRBV15 and TRBJ2-3; D remains unclear. V was trimmed by 1 base and J by 0 bases, leaving 8 bases between them. This CDR3 is 15 amino acids long. Looked up from germline, CDR1 is LNHNV and CDR2 is YYDKDF (reference sequence). CDR3 nucleotide sequence: TGTGCCACCAGCAGAGGTCTACCAAGCACAGATACGCAGTATTTT. It yields the protein CATSRGLPSTDTQYF.

This chain uses TRBV27 with TRBJ1-5; D might be TRBD1 (6 bases). The CDR3 covers 15 residues. V shed 2 bases and J shed 7 bases, with 15 bases lying between them. From germline, CDR1 is MNHEY and CDR2 SMNVEV (reference sequence). The CDR3 protein is CASSLLPRGVQPQHF. CDR3 nucleotides: TGTGCCAGCAGTTTACTTCCCAGGGGAGTCCAGCCCCAGCATTTT.

The chain combines TRBV18 with TRBJ2-5, with D unclear. The CDR3 is 13 amino acids. Germline-derived CDR1 and CDR2 are KGHSH and LQKENI. V lost 3 bases and J lost 1, with 6 bases in between. CDR3 protein: CASSPPGQETQYF. The CDR3 nucleotides are TGTGCCAGCTCACCCCCGGGCCAAGAGACCCAGTACTTC. The full variable domain, its missing parts supplied by reference TRBV18 and TRBJ2-5, is NAGVMQNPRHLVRRRGQEARLRCSPMKGHSHVYWYRQLPEEGLKFMVYLQKENIIDESGMPKERFSAEFPKEGPSILRIQQVVRGDSAAYFCASSPPGQETQYFGPGTRLLVL.

V is TRBV7-6 and J is TRBJ2-2, with 9 bases that match TRBD2. With 5 bases clipped from V and 2 bases from J, the junction kept 6 bases outside the gene matches. The CDR3 length is 16 residues. Germline V gene sequence: CDR1 SGHVS, CDR2 FNYEAQ. CDR3 in amino acids: CASSRLAGTNTGELFF. The CDR3 nucleotides read TGTGCCAGCAGCCGTCTAGCGGGAACCAACACCGGGGAGCTGTTTTTT. Supplemented by reference TRBV7-6 and TRBJ2-2, the full variable domain reads GAGVSQSPRYKVTKRGQDVALRCDPISGHVSLYWYRQALGQGPEFLTYFNYEAQQDKSGLPNDRFSAERPEGSISTLTIQRTEQRDSAMYRCASSRLAGTNTGELFFGEGSRLTVL.

The chain recombines TRBV7-9 with TRBJ1-4; D ambiguous. The CDR3 extends over 13 amino acids. Per germline, CDR1 SEHNR and CDR2 FQNEAQ (reference sequence). Trimming took off 5 bases at V and 4 bases at J, with 8 bases between the two ends. CDR3: CASSGGYNEKLFF. Written as DNA, the CDR3 is TGTGCCAGCAGCGGCGGGTATAATGAAAAACTGTTTTTT.

The chain couples TRBV5-1 to TRBJ2-3, with a weak D call TRBD2 (6 bases). The length of the CDR3 is 15 residues. Germline V lookup: CDR1 SGHRS, CDR2 YFSETQ. Trimming took off 0 bases at V and 3 bases at J, with 11 bases between the two ends. CDR3 residues: CASSLEFRGTDTQYF. Written as DNA, the CDR3 is TGCGCCAGCAGCTTGGAGTTCCGGGGGACAGATACGCAGTATTTT.

This chain connects TRBV27 to TRBJ2-3; 7 nucleotides agree with TRBD1. This CDR3 spans 15 amino acids. Germline lookup yields CDR1 MNHEY and CDR2 SMNVEV (reference sequence). Germline trimming cut 6 bases from V and 3 bases from J; bases unmatched to any gene: 9. The CDR3 DNA sequence: TGTGCCAGCAGCCTATTTGACAGGGATACAGATACGCAGTATTTT. It codes for CASSLFDRDTDTQYF.

The chain has TRBV5-1 and TRBJ1-1; TRBD1 matches at 7 bases. The CDR3 sequence is 16 residues long. With V trimmed by 4 bases and J by 6 bases, 15 bases remained unmatched. Germline assignment: CDR1 SGHRS and CDR2 YFSETQ. The CDR3: CASSLRQGGSNSEAFF. The CDR3 DNA is TGCGCCAGCAGCCTGAGACAGGGTGGGAGCAATTCTGAAGCTTTCTTT.

This clone has more than one count but fewer than ten. The rearrangement links TRBV5-1 to TRBJ1-6, with 7 bases fitting TRBD1. Losses at the gene ends were 6 bases for V and 5 bases for J; bases not matched to a gene: 8. In germline, CDR1 is SGHRS, CDR2 YFSETQ. The CDR3 sequence is 15 residues long. CDR3 in amino acids: CASNRDRPNNSPLHF. DNA of the CDR3: TGCGCCAGCAACCGGGACAGACCGAATAATTCACCCCTCCACTTT.

The V call is TRBV7-6, the J call TRBJ2-2, with TRBD1 matching 7 bases. The CDR3 runs 15 residues. The V and J ends lost 1 base and 5 bases, in that order; junction bases with no gene match: 4. CDR1 is SGHVS and CDR2 is FNYEAQ in the germline V gene. CDR3 DNA sequence: TGTGCCAGCAGCTTAGGGACAGGCTGGACCGGGGAGCTGTTTTTT. Amino acid sequence: CASSLGTGWTGELFF.

This clone appeared a single time. DNA for the CDR3: TGTGCCAGTAGTATTGGACAGATGAACACTGAAGCTTTCTTT. Amino acids: CASSIGQMNTEAFF. This rearrangement joins TRBV19 to TRBJ1-1, with a weak D call TRBD1 (6 bases). The CDR3 loop spans 14 amino acids. Per the germline V gene, CDR1 is LNHDA and CDR2 is SQIVND (reference sequence). The ends were cut back, 3 bases at V and 0 bases at J, with 8 bases in the middle.

The rearrangement uses TRBV10-3 and TRBJ2-3, with 9 positions matching TRBD2. The V gene end was trimmed by 6 bases and the J gene end by 2 bases; junction bases not matched to a gene: 9. CDR1 is ENHRY, CDR2 SYGVKD, per germline. The CDR3 has 16 amino acids. In DNA form, the CDR3 reads TGTGCCATCAGCGGGACTAGCATAGGACCCACAGATACGCAGTATTTT. Protein sequence: CAISGTSIGPTDTQYF.

This sequence joins TRBV15 and TRBJ1-1, with 7 bases aligning to TRBD1. With 1 base clipped from V and 1 base from J, the junction kept 3 bases outside the gene matches. The CDR3 is made up of 15 amino acids. CDR1 and CDR2 from the germline V gene are LNHNV and YYDKDF (reference sequence). CDR3 sequence reads: CATSRVGTANTEAFF. CDR3 DNA sequence: TGTGCCACCAGCAGAGTGGGGACAGCGAACACTGAAGCTTTCTTT. Filled out from reference TRBV15 and TRBJ1-1, the complete variable domain reads DAMVIQNPRYQVTQFGKPVTLSCSQTLNHNVMYWYQQKSSQAPKLLFHYYDKDFNNEADTPDNFQSRRPNTSFCFLDIRSPGLGDTAMYLCATSRVGTANTEAFFGQGTRLTVV.

This chain links TRBV7-2 with TRBJ2-7; 14 bases are shared with TRBD2. This CDR3 is built from 15 residues. V gave up 6 bases and J gave up 4 bases; unmatched junction bases: 5. Germline-derived CDR1 and CDR2 are SGHTA and FQGNSA. The CDR3 sequence is CASSGTSGGEYEQYF. CDR3 coding DNA: TGTGCCAGCAGTGGGACTAGCGGGGGAGAGTACGAGCAGTACTTC.

The chain carries TRBV10-1 and TRBJ2-7, with TRBD2 matching 9 bases. The length of the CDR3 is 15 residues. Germline V gives CDR1 WNHNN, CDR2 SYGVQD (reference sequence). Losses at the gene ends were 8 bases for V and 7 bases for J; bases not matched to a gene: 15. CDR3 sequence reads: CASSPGREGLREQYF. CDR3 DNA: TGCGCCAGCTCCCCTGGGCGGGAGGGCCTGAGGGAGCAGTACTTC.

J is TRBJ1-4 and V is TRBV7-6; TRBD1 aligns across 8 bases. The CDR3 length is 14 residues. After removal of 4 bases from V and 6 bases from J, the junction contained 4 bases not matched to a gene. Germline CDR1 reads SGHVS; CDR2 reads FNYEAQ. CDR3 residues: CASSSDRVDEKLFF. As DNA, the CDR3 is TGTGCCAGCAGCTCGGACAGGGTAGATGAAAAACTGTTTTTT. Based on the CDR3 plus reference TRBV7-6 and TRBJ1-4, the full variable domain is GAGVSQSPRYKVTKRGQDVALRCDPISGHVSLYWYRQALGQGPEFLTYFNYEAQQDKSGLPNDRFSAERPEGSISTLTIQRTEQRDSAMYRCASSSDRVDEKLFFGSGTQLSVL.

V is TRBV15 and J is TRBJ2-1; 11 bases match TRBD1. The ends lost 0 bases at V and 1 base at J; junction bases unmatched: 2. CDR1 and CDR2 from the germline V gene are LNHNV and YYDKDF (reference sequence). This CDR3 has 17 amino acids. The CDR3 DNA reads as TGTGCCACCAGCAGAGAAGGGACAGGGGGGTCCTACAATGAGCAGTTCTTC. Protein: CATSREGTGGSYNEQFF.

In its sample, this clone was seen once. V gene TRBV27 combines with J gene TRBJ2-7, with 7 bases matching TRBD2. The junction had 4 bases not matched to a gene; V was cut back by 6 bases and J by 2 bases. CDR3 size: 13 residues. Per germline, CDR1 MNHEY and CDR2 SMNVEV (reference sequence). The CDR3 is CASSSGLAYEQYF. CDR3 coding DNA: TGTGCCAGCAGCTCTGGACTAGCCTACGAGCAGTACTTC.

The chain combines TRBV27 with TRBJ2-2; unclear D gene. In germline, CDR1 is MNHEY, CDR2 SMNVEV (reference sequence). V lost 4 bases to trimming and J lost 1 base, with 10 bases between them. The CDR3 contains 15 residues. As DNA, the CDR3 is TGTGCCAGCAGTTCTAGGTTCTTGAACACCGGGGAGCTGTTTTTT. As protein: CASSSRFLNTGELFF.

The J gene is TRBJ1-5, the V gene TRBV10-1; 7 bases are shared with TRBD1. CDR1 and CDR2 from the germline V gene are WNHNN and SYGVQD (reference sequence). V was clipped by 5 bases and J by 5 bases; unmatched bases: 3. The CDR3 length is 13 residues. CDR3 region: CASSLQGDQPQHF. CDR3 DNA: TGCGCCAGCAGTTTGCAGGGGGATCAGCCCCAGCATTTT.

This chain connects TRBV4-3 to TRBJ2-3, with 8 bases that match TRBD1. Germline V lookup: CDR1 LGHNA, CDR2 YSLEER. The CDR3 has 16 residues. V shed 4 bases, J shed 0 bases, and the junction held 6 bases outside the gene matches. CDR3 in amino acids: CASSRRTGSSTDTQYF. CDR3 coding DNA: TGCGCCAGCAGCCGGAGGACAGGGAGTAGCACAGATACGCAGTATTTT.

The chain carries TRBV30 and TRBJ2-7; TRBD2 aligns across 7 bases. J gave up 5 bases and V 5 bases, and 12 bases lay outside the gene matches. This CDR3 has 14 residues. CDR1 and CDR2 from the germline V gene are GTSNPN and SVGIG (reference sequence). The CDR3 sequence: CAWSNGRETDEQYF. CDR3 DNA: TGTGCCTGGTCTAACGGGCGGGAGACCGACGAGCAGTACTTC.

The rearrangement links TRBV6-6 to TRBJ2-3; 11 bases agree with TRBD2. V shed 10 bases and J 8 bases; nucleotides not matched to a gene: 8. Germline CDR1 MNHNY, CDR2 SVGAGI (reference sequence). The CDR3 loop spans 13 amino acids. CDR3 loop: CATLAGGGGTQYF. The CDR3 DNA sequence: TGTGCCACCCTAGCGGGGGGCGGGGGTACGCAGTATTTT.

The V gene is TRBV10-3, the J gene TRBJ2-3; 9 nucleotides agree with TRBD2. J lost 3 bases, V lost 11 bases, and 9 bases had no gene match. Germline CDR1 reads ENHRY; CDR2 reads SYGVKD. This CDR3 comprises 14 residues. CDR3 nucleotides: TGTGCCTCAGGGCGGGGGGGCGAGACAGATACGCAGTATTTT. This encodes CASGRGGETDTQYF.

This rearrangement joins TRBV15 to TRBJ1-2; the D gene is possibly TRBD1 (6 bases). Germline values: CDR1 LNHNV, CDR2 YYDKDF (reference sequence). The ends were cut back, 1 base at V and 6 bases at J, with 18 bases in the middle. This CDR3 contains 16 residues. DNA for the CDR3: TGTGCCACCAGCAGAGGGACAAACAGGGAAGGCGATGGCTACACCTTC. Encoded protein: CATSRGTNREGDGYTF.